These 18 T cell receptor beta chains came from one sample sequenced in a study of blood T cell repertoires in COVID-19. Some clones are missing from TCRdb's copy, which holds only in-frame ones; the method was immunoSEQ multiplex PCR. This table has about 410,000 clones, 86% appearing once. Specimen: peripheral blood. The receptor source for this set is a young woman with active or convalescent COVID-19.

The CDR3 nucleotides are TGTGCCAGCAGTGAAGAGGCAGGGGGCGGGGGCTACACCTTC. It codes for CASSEEAGGGGYTF. The chain has TRBV6-1 and TRBJ1-2; 8 nucleotides match TRBD1. The J segment lost 8 bases and the V segment lost 1 base, leaving 6 bases of the junction unmatched. The CDR3 contains 14 residues. Germline V CDR1 and CDR2: MNHNS, SASEGT.

The rearrangement joins TRBV2 to TRBJ1-6, with 9 bases matching TRBD1. The CDR3 has 15 residues. The V gene end was trimmed by 6 bases and the J gene end by 5 bases; junction bases not matched to a gene: 5. CDR1 and CDR2 from the germline V gene are SNHLY and FYNNEI. The CDR3 bases are TGTGCCAGCAGCTCCTGGGACAGGGATAATTCACCCCTCCACTTT. It specifies CASSSWDRDNSPLHF.

The chain carries TRBV27 and TRBJ2-7; D gene unclear. CDR1 and CDR2 (germline): MNHEY, SMNVEV (reference sequence). Trimming stripped 4 bases from V and 9 bases from J, with 13 bases between. The CDR3 has 12 residues. DNA for the CDR3: TGTGCCAGCAGTTCAGGTCCCCGCAGGCAGTACTTC. As protein: CASSSGPRRQYF.

The rearrangement joins TRBV11-2 to TRBJ2-1; 8 positions match TRBD1. The junction had 7 bases not matched to a gene; V was cut back by 0 bases and J by 3 bases. The CDR3 has 17 amino acids. Germline CDR1 SGHAT, CDR2 FQNNGV. In DNA, the CDR3 is TGTGCCAGCAGCTTAGACAGAGGACAGGGTGGCTACAATGAGCAGTTCTTC. It specifies CASSLDRGQGGYNEQFF.

The genes are TRBV29-1 and TRBJ1-2; TRBD1 matches 7 bases. CDR3 length: 12 residues. Per germline, CDR1 SQVTM and CDR2 ANQGSEA. V dropped 4 bases and J dropped 5; count of bases not matched to a gene: 4. The CDR3 DNA reads as TGCAGCGTTGGGAAACAGGGGTATGGCTACACCTTC. Protein product: CSVGKQGYGYTF.

V and J are TRBV3-1 (or the pseudogene TRBV3-2) and TRBJ2-1; the match to TRBD2 covers 8 bases. CDR3 length equals 15 residues. In germline, CDR1 is LGHDT, CDR2 YNNKEL (reference sequence). Germline trimming cut 6 bases from V and 6 bases from J; bases unmatched to any gene: 10. CDR3 bases: TGTGCCAGCAGACCTACGGGAGGGCCGGGCAATGAGCAGTTCTTC. Its protein product is CASRPTGGPGNEQFF.

The rearrangement joins TRBV5-1 to TRBJ2-7; TRBD1 matches at 9 bases. Per the germline V gene, CDR1 is SGHRS and CDR2 is YFSETQ. CDR3 size: 17 residues. V dropped 0 bases and J dropped 5; count of bases not matched to a gene: 12. This CDR3 is CASSLALGTGIRDEQYF. The CDR3 coding sequence is TGCGCCAGCAGCTTGGCCCTCGGGACAGGGATTAGAGACGAGCAGTACTTC. The variable domain in full, completed from reference TRBV5-1 and TRBJ2-7, reads KAGVTQTPRYLIKTRGQQVTLSCSPISGHRSVSWYQQTPGQGLQFLFEYFSETQRNKGNFPGRFSGRQFSNSRSEMNVSTLELGDSALYLCASSLALGTGIRDEQYFGPGTRLTVT.

The chain combines TRBV6-5 with TRBJ1-3; D ambiguous. V was cut by 7 bases and J by 0 bases, with 13 bases left in between. Looked up from germline, CDR1 is MNHEY and CDR2 is SVGAGI. This CDR3 has 15 residues. This CDR3 is CASTFLTSSGNTIYF. The CDR3 region has the DNA TGTGCCAGCACCTTTCTAACGAGCTCTGGAAACACCATATATTTT.

Remarks on this clone: The sample has other DNA sequences that encode this CDR3 too. The chain links TRBV5-1 to TRBJ1-3; 8 nucleotides match TRBD1. The CDR3 runs 16 residues. Germline CDR1 reads SGHRS; CDR2 reads YFSETQ. J was trimmed by 0 bases and V by 4 bases; bases with no gene match: 6. Written as DNA, the CDR3 is TGCGCCAGCAGCCTAGGACAGGGCCACTCTGGAAACACCATATATTTT. Encoded protein: CASSLGQGHSGNTIYF.

This rearrangement joins TRBV2 to TRBJ2-1; perhaps TRBD2 as D (6 bases). V lost 4 bases and J lost 7, with 17 bases in between. Germline assignment: CDR1 SNHLY and CDR2 FYNNEI. The CDR3 covers 15 residues. DNA for the CDR3: TGTGCCAGCAGTGGGGCTGGGGACTCGAAGAATGAGCAGTTCTTC. Its translation: CASSGAGDSKNEQFF.

This clone was observed a few times. This rearrangement joins TRBV7-9 to TRBJ1-1, with no clear D. The CDR3 length is 14 residues. Trimming cost V 2 bases and J 8 bases, with 15 bases left between them. Germline assignment: CDR1 SEHNR and CDR2 FQNEAQ (reference sequence). CDR3 amino acids: CASSLRDSPFEAFF. The CDR3 region has the DNA TGTGCCAGCAGCTTAAGAGACTCTCCGTTCGAAGCTTTCTTT.

The genes are TRBV30 and TRBJ2-7; 10 bases agree with TRBD2. The CDR3 is made up of 14 amino acids. Germline V CDR1 and CDR2: GTSNPN, SVGIG (reference sequence). J was trimmed by 4 bases and V by 2 bases; bases with no gene match: 5. Written as DNA, the CDR3 is TGTGCCTGGAGTCCCGGGACTAGCGTTTACGAGCAGTACTTC. Translating gives CAWSPGTSVYEQYF.

The table lists this clone with a count of one. The rearrangement links TRBV9 to TRBJ1-5; TRBD1 might be the D (5 bases). Germline V gene sequence: CDR1 SGDLS, CDR2 YYNGEE. V was trimmed by 0 bases and J by 4 bases, leaving 11 bases between them. The CDR3 length is 15 residues. This chain's CDR3 is CASSVGVGANQPQHF. The DNA for the CDR3 is TGTGCCAGCAGCGTAGGGGTTGGGGCGAATCAGCCCCAGCATTTT.

This chain uses TRBV29-1 with TRBJ1-3; 7 positions agree with TRBD1. With V trimmed by 6 bases and J by 6 bases, 11 bases remained unmatched. Germline lookup yields CDR1 SQVTM and CDR2 ANQGSEA. This CDR3 region has 14 residues. The CDR3 DNA reads TGCAGCGTGGAGGTTTCAGGGGGTACAAACACCATATATTTT. Encoded protein: CSVEVSGGTNTIYF. The whole variable domain, filled in from reference TRBV29-1 and TRBJ1-3, reads SAVISQKPSRDICQRGTSLTIQCQVDSQVTMMFWYRQQPGQSLTLIATANQGSEATYESGFVIDKFPISRPNLTFSTLTVSNMSPEDSSIYLCSVEVSGGTNTIYFGEGSWLTVV.

V gene TRBV5-6 combines with J gene TRBJ2-2; 15 bases are shared with TRBD2. CDR3 size: 15 residues. CDR1 and CDR2 (germline): SGHDT, YYEEEE. The ends lost 7 bases at V and 10 bases at J; junction bases unmatched: 8. The CDR3 region is CASGLAGGLHVELFF. CDR3 sequence (DNA): TGTGCCAGCGGACTAGCGGGGGGGCTTCACGTGGAGCTGTTTTTT.

This sequence joins TRBV4-1 and TRBJ2-3; 10 bases are shared with TRBD2. J was trimmed by 4 bases and V by 4 bases; bases with no gene match: 5. Germline V gives CDR1 MGHRA, CDR2 YSYEKL. The CDR3 extends over 15 amino acids. In DNA, the CDR3 is TGCGCCAGCAGCCGAACCGGGACTAGCGCAGATACGCAGTATTTT. Its translation is CASSRTGTSADTQYF.

V and J are TRBV18 and TRBJ2-1, with TRBD2 matching 7 bases. The germline V gene encodes CDR1 KGHSH and CDR2 LQKENI. J gave up 7 bases and V 3 bases, and 12 bases lay outside the gene matches. The CDR3 has 16 residues. DNA of the CDR3: TGTGCCAGCTCACCCTCCTCCAGCGGGACGAAGAATGAGCAGTTCTTC. It specifies CASSPSSSGTKNEQFF.

The chain uses TRBV7-2 and TRBJ2-5; 11 bases map to TRBD2. The CDR3 covers 19 residues. Germline V lookup: CDR1 SGHTA, CDR2 FQGNSA. With V trimmed by 2 bases and J by 5 bases, 16 bases remained unmatched. The DNA for the CDR3 is TGTGCCAGCAGCTTATCTAAGACGGGGCGACTAGCGGGAATGGAGACCCAGTACTTC. This gives the protein CASSLSKTGRLAGMETQYF. Full variable domain (outside the CDR3, taken from reference TRBV7-2 and TRBJ2-5): GAGVSQSPSNKVTEKGKDVELRCDPISGHTALYWYRQSLGQGLEFLIYFQGNSAPDKSGLPSDRFSAERTGGSVSTLTIQRTQQEDSAVYLCASSLSKTGRLAGMETQYFGPGTRLLVL.